Below, 18 T cell receptor beta chains from the same sample are listed, as sequenced in a study of blood T cells in healthy people across ages. Sample-barcoded 5' priming and a J-beta primer mix drove a second PCR of about 6 to 12 cycles. One entry per CDR3 protein, called by TCRdb with MiXCR from the 5' RACE reads. Of some 890,000 distinct CDR3 sequences in the sample, 25% to 35% were seen once. This sample was shared with a second study, whose subject was T cells of mothers and their children.

The sequencing input was blood. The source of these receptors is a woman between 35 and 50 years old in good health.

The sample holds a few counts of this clonotype. The chain couples TRBV10-3 to TRBJ1-2; 8 nucleotides line up with TRBD1. The V gene end was trimmed by 7 bases and the J gene end by 4 bases; junction bases not matched to a gene: 8. CDR1 ENHRY and CDR2 SYGVKD come from the germline V gene. The CDR3 totals 14 residues. Here the CDR3 reads CAITLDRASYGYTF. In DNA, the CDR3 is TGTGCCATCACCTTGGACAGGGCCAGCTATGGCTACACCTTC.

This clonotype was picked up many times. This chain joins TRBV18 and TRBJ2-7; TRBD1 matches at 11 bases. The CDR3 is made up of 15 amino acids. After removal of 3 bases from V and 5 bases from J, the junction contained 6 bases not matched to a gene. Germline-derived CDR1 and CDR2 are KGHSH and LQKENI. CDR3 DNA sequence: TGTGCCAGCTCACCTCTAGGACAGGGGGCGAACGAGCAGTACTTC. Amino acids: CASSPLGQGANEQYF.

This clonotype came up many times. The gene calls are TRBV6-2 or TRBV6-3 and TRBJ2-7; no clear D. Germline V gene lookup returns CDR1 MNHEY and CDR2 SVGEGT. Between the trimmed V and J ends, which lost 2 bases and 2 bases, there was a span of 4 bases. This CDR3 comprises 12 residues. The CDR3 bases are TGTGCCAGCAGTTACGTTCCCTACGAGCAGTACTTC. It specifies CASSYVPYEQYF.

This clonotype was seen only a few times. V gene TRBV6-5 combines with J gene TRBJ1-1; no firm D call. Germline lookup yields CDR1 MNHEY and CDR2 SVGAGI. Trimming shortened V by 7 bases and J by 0 bases, and 18 bases separated the two germline ends. The CDR3 is made up of 16 amino acids. The CDR3: CASITDGGRMNTEAFF. CDR3 nucleotide sequence: TGTGCCAGCATTACCGACGGAGGAAGAATGAACACTGAAGCTTTCTTT.

This clonotype occurred a few times. The junction differs from germline at one of its ends, possibly a read error. The chain carries TRBV5-1 and TRBJ2-1; 8 bases map to TRBD2. The CDR3 has 17 residues. The germline CDR1 and CDR2 sequences are SGHRS and YFSETQ. CDR3 region: CASNLIQRGLAGGEQFF. The CDR3 coding sequence is TGCGCCAGCAACTTGATACAGCGGGGTCTCGCGGGGGGTGAGCAGTTCTTC.

The sample holds many counts of this clonotype. CDR3: CASGSGTAAFGYTF. As DNA, the CDR3 is TGTGCCAGCGGCTCCGGGACAGCCGCTTTCGGCTACACCTTC. The chain combines TRBV12-3 or TRBV12-4 with TRBJ1-2, with 7 bases identical to TRBD1. The CDR3 runs to 14 residues. Unmatched junction bases numbered 14, after V lost 8 bases and J lost 8 bases.

The sample holds many counts of this clonotype. The CDR3 sequence is CSVDGPEKNIQYF. In DNA form, the CDR3 reads TGCAGCGTTGACGGTCCAGAGAAAAACATTCAGTACTTC. The chain uses TRBV29-1 and TRBJ2-4; D is uncertain. CDR1 is SQVTM, CDR2 ANQGSEA, per germline. The CDR3 loop spans 13 amino acids. The V and J ends lost 3 bases and 4 bases respectively, with 10 bases between them. The full variable domain, completed using reference TRBV29-1 and TRBJ2-4, is SAVISQKPSRDICQRGTSLTIQCQVDSQVTMMFWYRQQPGQSLTLIATANQGSEATYESGFVIDKFPISRPNLTFSTLTVSNMSPEDSSIYLCSVDGPEKNIQYFGAGTRLSVL.

This clonotype was detected many times. The genes are TRBV7-2 and TRBJ2-5; D tentatively fits TRBD1 or TRBD2 (6 bases each). The germline V gene encodes CDR1 SGHTA and CDR2 FQGNSA. V was trimmed by 2 bases and J by 7 bases, leaving 14 bases between them. This CDR3 is built from 14 residues. CDR3 DNA: TGTGCCAGCAGCTTATTCGGGGGCGCCGGGACCCAGTACTTC. Translation gives CASSLFGGAGTQYF.

This clonotype has a handful of counts. The chain has TRBV18 and TRBJ1-2, with a possible D match to TRBD1 (6 bases). The CDR3 contains 15 residues. V gave up 2 bases and J gave up 4 bases, with 14 bases separating them. Germline V lookup: CDR1 KGHSH, CDR2 LQKENI. CDR3 nucleotides: TGTGCCAGCTCACCATCGGGGGCGGAGAGCTATGGCTACACCTTC. Translated, it gives CASSPSGAESYGYTF. Using reference TRBV18 and TRBJ1-2 for the parts outside the CDR3, the full variable domain is NAGVMQNPRHLVRRRGQEARLRCSPMKGHSHVYWYRQLPEEGLKFMVYLQKENIIDESGMPKERFSAEFPKEGPSILRIQQVVRGDSAAYFCASSPSGAESYGYTFGSGTRLTVV.

This clonotype was picked up a small number of times. The junction differs from germline at one of its ends, possibly a read error. The rearrangement uses TRBV12-3 or TRBV12-4 and TRBJ2-6, with D uncertain. The CDR3 consists of 14 residues. The CDR3 DNA reads TGTGCCGGCAGTTTGGGCTCTGGGGCCAACGTCCTGACTTTC. Its protein is CAGSLGSGANVLTF.

This chain connects TRBV12-3 or TRBV12-4 to TRBJ2-3; 12 bases are a match to TRBD2. The CDR3 spans 16 residues. The V segment lost 7 bases and the J segment 1 base; nucleotides outside the gene matches: 6. CDR3 in amino acids: CASTLAGGLRTDTQYF. CDR3 nucleotide sequence: TGTGCCAGCACCCTAGCGGGGGGGCTGCGCACAGATACGCAGTATTTT.

The gene calls are TRBV15 and TRBJ1-1; no firm D call. The CDR3 has 12 residues. Germline V gene data show CDR1 as LNHNV and CDR2 as YYDKDF (reference sequence). With 0 bases removed from V and 9 bases from J, the gap between germline ends came to 8 bases. The CDR3 bases are TGTGCCACCAGCAGAGAGCAAGGGAAAGCTTTCTTT. Protein sequence: CATSREQGKAFF.

This chain connects TRBV20-1 to TRBJ1-2; D not resolved. Trimming shortened V by 6 bases and J by 6 bases, and 14 bases separated the two germline ends. Per the germline V gene, CDR1 is DFQATT and CDR2 is SNEGSKA (reference sequence). This CDR3 comprises 12 residues. The CDR3 DNA sequence: TGCAGTGCCTTGAAGAGCCTAAATGGCTACACCTTC. Protein: CSALKSLNGYTF.

A few counts support this clonotype. At one of its ends the junction is not consistent with the germline gene, which may arise from a read error. The chain joins TRBV4-1 to TRBJ2-7; TRBD1 agrees at 9 bases. Germline V lookup: CDR1 MGHRA, CDR2 YSYEKL. This CDR3 spans 16 amino acids. In DNA form, the CDR3 reads TGCGCCAGCAGCCAAGGGGGACAGGGATTCGGCTACGGGCAGTACTTC. Encoded protein: CASSQGGQGFGYGQYF.

The chain has TRBV5-1 and TRBJ2-6, with TRBD1 identical over 9 bases. J gave up 1 base and V 0 bases, and 5 bases lay outside the gene matches. Germline assignment: CDR1 SGHRS and CDR2 YFSETQ. The CDR3 length is 18 residues. The CDR3 coding sequence is TGCGCCAGCAGCTTGGCCTCCGACAGGGGGTCTGGGGCCAACGTCCTGACTTTC. It specifies CASSLASDRGSGANVLTF.

A note on this clonotype: One end of the junction fails to match germline, which may point to a read error. The J gene is TRBJ2-3, the V gene TRBV4-1, with a weak D call TRBD1 (5 bases). CDR1 is MGHRA and CDR2 is YSYEKL in the germline V gene. The CDR3 totals 15 residues. The CDR3 region has the DNA TGCACCAGCAGCCAATGGGGCGCGAGCATAGATACGCAGTATTTT. Amino acid sequence: CTSSQWGASIDTQYF.

The chain has TRBV20-1 and TRBJ2-5; tentatively, D is TRBD2 (7 bases). Trimming stripped 1 base from V and 4 bases from J, with 13 bases between. The germline CDR1 and CDR2 sequences are DFQATT and SNEGSKA (reference sequence). This CDR3 contains 14 residues. CDR3 protein: CSARVRGAGETQYF. CDR3 DNA: TGCAGTGCTAGAGTTCGGGGGGCTGGAGAGACCCAGTACTTC.

In its sample, this clonotype was seen many times. V is TRBV18 and J is TRBJ2-2; D unclear. Trimming left V 1 base short and J 4 bases short, with 13 bases between. Germline CDR1 reads KGHSH; CDR2 reads LQKENI. The CDR3 is made up of 16 amino acids. The CDR3 DNA follows: TGTGCCAGCTCACCACGGACCGGGTACTCCACCGGGGAGCTGTTTTTT. As protein: CASSPRTGYSTGELFF. Complete variable domain (other parts from reference TRBV18 and TRBJ2-2): NAGVMQNPRHLVRRRGQEARLRCSPMKGHSHVYWYRQLPEEGLKFMVYLQKENIIDESGMPKERFSAEFPKEGPSILRIQQVVRGDSAAYFCASSPRTGYSTGELFFGEGSRLTVL.